A single sample is the source of the 8 T cell receptor beta chains below, sequenced in a study of cytomegalovirus exposure and HLA in healthy donors (dated by TCRdb to about 2017). Libraries were constructed by the immunoSEQ multiplex PCR assay. The multiplex PCR relied on a mix of 60 forward primers for TCR Vbeta segments and 13 reverse primers for TCR Jbeta segments. As stored in TCRdb, this immuneACCESS dataset retains in-frame rearrangements with V and J assigned. A fraction of the clones does not appear; measured against another copy, unresolved V genes explain less than half of the discrepancy, and the remainder lacks a known reason. Present in this sample are under 200,000 clones, approximately 80% of which were seen just once. Jointly, the top ten make up roughly 3.6% of the sample. What was sequenced was PBMCs. These receptors originate from a man in his forties in good health and CMV-seropositive.

This chain connects TRBV30 to TRBJ1-3; no firm D call. The CDR3 spans 14 residues. Trimming took 2 bases from V and 2 from J, leaving 10 bases between them. Looked up from germline, CDR1 is GTSNPN and CDR2 is SVGIG (reference sequence). DNA of the CDR3: TGTGCCTGGAGTCCCCTCGCAGCTGGAAACACCATATATTTT. This translates into CAWSPLAAGNTIYF. Variable domain in full (rest from reference TRBV30 and TRBJ1-3): SQTIHQWPATLVQPVGSPLSLECTVEGTSNPNLYWYRQAAGRGLQLLFYSVGIGQISSEVPQNLSASRPQDRQFILSSKKLLLSDSGFYLCAWSPLAAGNTIYFGEGSWLTVV.

The V gene is TRBV10-3, the J gene TRBJ2-3; 10 bases map to TRBD2. There are 17 residues in the CDR3. Germline V gene data show CDR1 as ENHRY and CDR2 as SYGVKD. Trimming took 0 bases from V and 1 from J; bases not matched to a gene: 4. The CDR3 region is CAISESTSGYRTDTQYF. In DNA form, the CDR3 reads TGTGCCATCAGTGAGTCGACTAGCGGGTACCGCACAGATACGCAGTATTTT.

The chain joins TRBV5-1 to TRBJ2-3; 10 bases agree with TRBD2. The CDR3 is 14 residues long. Germline assignment: CDR1 SGHRS and CDR2 YFSETQ. The ends lost 4 bases at V and 4 bases at J; junction bases unmatched: 3. CDR3 coding DNA: TGCGCCAGCAGCCCGGGACTAGCGTCAGATACGCAGTATTTT. This gives the protein CASSPGLASDTQYF.

The chain combines TRBV14 with TRBJ1-4, with D possibly being TRBD1 (5 bases). CDR3 length: 15 residues. Trimming pared 5 bases from V and 6 bases from J, leaving 16 bases between. CDR1 is SGHDN and CDR2 is FVKESK in the germline V gene. The CDR3 loop is CASSYPRGGDEKLFF. In DNA form, the CDR3 reads TGTGCCAGCAGCTACCCCCGGGGCGGGGATGAAAAACTGTTTTTT.

This chain uses TRBV13 with TRBJ2-7; 7 bases fit TRBD2. The CDR3 has 16 residues. Germline V gene data show CDR1 as PRHDT and CDR2 as FYEKMQ (reference sequence). Germline trimming cut 5 bases from V and 2 bases from J; bases unmatched to any gene: 12. The CDR3, as DNA: TGTGCCAGCAGCCAAAGAATAAGCGGGGAGACCTACGAGCAGTACTTC. It codes for CASSQRISGETYEQYF.

The gene calls are TRBV19 and TRBJ2-5; tentative D call: TRBD2 (7 bases). V dropped 8 bases and J dropped 5 bases, with 12 bases sitting between them. Germline CDR1 LNHDA, CDR2 SQIVND (reference sequence). The length of the CDR3 is 12 residues. CDR3 protein: CASARGGETQYF. In nucleotides, the CDR3 is TGTGCCAGTGCGAGGGGGGGTGAGACCCAGTACTTC.

The chain employs TRBV6-5 and TRBJ1-1, with a possible D match to TRBD1 (6 bases). The germline V gene has CDR1 MNHEY and CDR2 SVGAGI. The CDR3 extends over 14 amino acids. The V and J ends lost 5 bases and 0 bases respectively, with 10 bases between them. The CDR3 loop is CASSNRVMNTEAFF. CDR3 DNA: TGTGCCAGCAGTAACAGGGTTATGAACACTGAAGCTTTCTTT.

This chain uses TRBV28 with TRBJ1-3; weak D call: TRBD1 (5 bases). Looked up from germline, CDR1 is MDHEN and CDR2 is SYDVKM. V lost 2 bases and J lost 0, with 8 bases in between. This CDR3 spans 15 amino acids. DNA for the CDR3: TGTGCCAGCAGTTTACGGGGGGTCTCTGGAAACACCATATATTTT. As protein: CASSLRGVSGNTIYF.